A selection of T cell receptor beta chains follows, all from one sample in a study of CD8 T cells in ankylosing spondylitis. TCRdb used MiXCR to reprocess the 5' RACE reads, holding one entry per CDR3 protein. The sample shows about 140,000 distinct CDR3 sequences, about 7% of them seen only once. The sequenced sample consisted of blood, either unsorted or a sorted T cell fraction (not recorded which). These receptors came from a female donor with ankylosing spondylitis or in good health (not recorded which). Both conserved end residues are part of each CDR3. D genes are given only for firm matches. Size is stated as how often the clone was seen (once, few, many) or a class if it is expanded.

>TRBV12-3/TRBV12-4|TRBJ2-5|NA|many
CASSVQETQYF
TGTGCCAGCAGCGTACAAGAGACCCAGTACTTC
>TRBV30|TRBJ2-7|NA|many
CAWSRRGANQQYF
TGTGCCTGGAGCAGACGGGGGGCCAACCAGCAGTACTTC
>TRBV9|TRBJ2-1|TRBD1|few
CASSRRTGVNNEQFF
TGTGCCAGCAGCCGGCGGACAGGGGTAAACAATGAGCAGTTCTTC
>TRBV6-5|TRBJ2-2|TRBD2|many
CASSYSSGGKTGSGELFF
TGTGCCAGCAGTTACTCGTCGGGGGGAAAAACCGGGTCCGGGGAGCTGTTTTTT
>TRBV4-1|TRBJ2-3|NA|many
CASSHRVPTDTQYF
TGCGCCAGCAGCCACAGGGTACCCACAGATACGCAGTATTTT
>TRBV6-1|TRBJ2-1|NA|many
CASSEEHGGLNEQFF
TGTGCCAGCAGTGAAGAGCATGGTGGGCTGAATGAGCAGTTCTTC
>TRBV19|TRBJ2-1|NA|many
CASSIIQSSYNEQFF
TGTGCCAGTAGTATAATCCAGAGCTCCTACAATGAGCAGTTCTTC
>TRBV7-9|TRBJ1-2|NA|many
CASSPKSPFYGYTF
TGTGCCAGCAGCCCAAAGTCCCCTTTCTATGGCTACACCTTC
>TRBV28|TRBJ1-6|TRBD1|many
CASSTGTANNSPLHF
TGTGCCAGCAGCACCGGGACAGCTAATAATTCACCCCTCCACTTT
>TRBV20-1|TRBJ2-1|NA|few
CSAIRPVGYNEQFF
TGCAGTGCTATTCGGCCTGTGGGGTACAATGAGCAGTTCTTC
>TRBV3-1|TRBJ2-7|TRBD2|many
CASSQDGLAGASYEQYF
TGTGCCAGCAGCCAAGATGGACTAGCGGGCGCCTCCTACGAGCAGTACTTC